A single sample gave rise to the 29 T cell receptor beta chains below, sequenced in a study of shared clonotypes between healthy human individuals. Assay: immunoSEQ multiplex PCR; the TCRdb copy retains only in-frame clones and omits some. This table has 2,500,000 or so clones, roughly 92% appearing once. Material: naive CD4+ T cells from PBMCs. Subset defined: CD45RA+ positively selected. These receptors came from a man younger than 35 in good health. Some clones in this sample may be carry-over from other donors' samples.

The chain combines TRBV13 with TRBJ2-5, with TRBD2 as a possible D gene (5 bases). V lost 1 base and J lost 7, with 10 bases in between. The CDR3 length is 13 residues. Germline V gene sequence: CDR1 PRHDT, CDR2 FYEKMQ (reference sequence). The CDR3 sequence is CASSLEGGSTQYF. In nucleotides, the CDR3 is TGTGCCAGCAGCTTAGAAGGCGGGTCGACCCAGTACTTC.

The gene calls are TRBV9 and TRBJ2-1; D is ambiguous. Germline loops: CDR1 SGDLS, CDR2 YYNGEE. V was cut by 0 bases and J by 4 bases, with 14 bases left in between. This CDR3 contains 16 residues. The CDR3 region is CASSVASRAEYNEQFF. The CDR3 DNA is TGTGCCAGCAGCGTAGCGAGTAGGGCAGAATACAATGAGCAGTTCTTC. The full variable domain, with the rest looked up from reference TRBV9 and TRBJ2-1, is DSGVTQTPKHLITATGQRVTLRCSPRSGDLSVYWYQQSLDQGLQFLIQYYNGEERAKGNILERFSAQQFPDLHSELNLSSLELGDSALYFCASSVASRAEYNEQFFGPGTRLTVL.

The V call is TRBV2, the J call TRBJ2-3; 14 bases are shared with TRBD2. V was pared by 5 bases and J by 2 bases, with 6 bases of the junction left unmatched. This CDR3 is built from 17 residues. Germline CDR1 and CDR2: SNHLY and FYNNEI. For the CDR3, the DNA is TGTGCCAGCAGTCCCGGGACTAGCGGGAGTTTCACAGATACGCAGTATTTT. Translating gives CASSPGTSGSFTDTQYF.

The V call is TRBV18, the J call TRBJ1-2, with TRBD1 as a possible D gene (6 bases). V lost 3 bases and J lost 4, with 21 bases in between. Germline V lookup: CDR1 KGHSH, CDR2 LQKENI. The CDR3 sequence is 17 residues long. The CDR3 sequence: CASSPGRTAPYTYGYTF. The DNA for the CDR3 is TGTGCCAGCTCACCGGGCAGGACAGCACCGTACACCTATGGCTACACCTTC.

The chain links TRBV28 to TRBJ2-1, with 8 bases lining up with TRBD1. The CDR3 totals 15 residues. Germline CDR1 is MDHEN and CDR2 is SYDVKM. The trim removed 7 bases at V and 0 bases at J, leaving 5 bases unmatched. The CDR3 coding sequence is TGTGCCAGCACTAAGACAGGGGCCTCCTACAATGAGCAGTTCTTC. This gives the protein CASTKTGASYNEQFF.

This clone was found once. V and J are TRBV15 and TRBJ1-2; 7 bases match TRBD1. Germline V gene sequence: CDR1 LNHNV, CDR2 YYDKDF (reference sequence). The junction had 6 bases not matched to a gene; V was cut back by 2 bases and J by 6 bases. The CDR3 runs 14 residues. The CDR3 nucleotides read TGTGCCACCAGCAGATCGCGGGACAGTAATGGCTACACCTTC. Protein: CATSRSRDSNGYTF. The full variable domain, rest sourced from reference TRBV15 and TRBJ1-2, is DAMVIQNPRYQVTQFGKPVTLSCSQTLNHNVMYWYQQKSSQAPKLLFHYYDKDFNNEADTPDNFQSRRPNTSFCFLDIRSPGLGDTAMYLCATSRSRDSNGYTFGSGTRLTVV.

Here the CDR3 reads CASSWASGRAVYEQYF. Written as DNA, the CDR3 is TGTGCCAGCAGTTGGGCTAGCGGGAGGGCCGTATACGAGCAGTACTTC. V and J are TRBV27 and TRBJ2-7; TRBD2 matches 12 bases. Germline trimming cut 4 bases from V and 4 bases from J; bases unmatched to any gene: 8. The germline gives CDR1 MNHEY, CDR2 SMNVEV (reference sequence). CDR3 length equals 16 residues.

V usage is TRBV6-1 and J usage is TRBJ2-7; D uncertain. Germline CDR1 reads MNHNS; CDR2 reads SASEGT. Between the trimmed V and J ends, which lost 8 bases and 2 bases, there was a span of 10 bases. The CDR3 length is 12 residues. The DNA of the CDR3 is TGTGCCAGCGAAACACATCCCTACGAGCAGTACTTC. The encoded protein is CASETHPYEQYF.

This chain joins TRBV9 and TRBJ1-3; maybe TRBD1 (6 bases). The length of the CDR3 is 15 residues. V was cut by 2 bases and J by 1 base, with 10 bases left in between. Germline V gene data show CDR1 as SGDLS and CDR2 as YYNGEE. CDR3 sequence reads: CASSVTGISGNTIYF. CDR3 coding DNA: TGTGCCAGCAGCGTTACAGGGATATCTGGAAACACCATATATTTT.

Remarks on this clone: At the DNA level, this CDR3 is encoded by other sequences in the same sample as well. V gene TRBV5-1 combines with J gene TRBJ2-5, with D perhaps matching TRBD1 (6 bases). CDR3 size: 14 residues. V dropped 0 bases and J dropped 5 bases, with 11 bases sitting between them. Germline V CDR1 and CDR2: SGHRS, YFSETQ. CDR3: CASSLAPGEETQYF. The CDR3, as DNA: TGCGCCAGCAGCTTGGCCCCAGGGGAGGAGACCCAGTACTTC.

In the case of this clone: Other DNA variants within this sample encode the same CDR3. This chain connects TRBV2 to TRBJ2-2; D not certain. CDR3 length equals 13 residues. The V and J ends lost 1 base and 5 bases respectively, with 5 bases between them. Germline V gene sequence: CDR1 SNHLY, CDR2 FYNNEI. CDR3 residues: CASSEVGTGELFF. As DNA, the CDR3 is TGTGCCAGCAGTGAAGTGGGGACCGGGGAGCTGTTTTTT. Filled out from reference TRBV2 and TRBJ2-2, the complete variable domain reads EPEVTQTPSHQVTQMGQEVILRCVPISNHLYFYWYRQILGQKVEFLVSFYNNEISEKSEIFDDQFSVERPDGSNFTLKIRSTKLEDSAMYFCASSEVGTGELFFGEGSRLTVL.

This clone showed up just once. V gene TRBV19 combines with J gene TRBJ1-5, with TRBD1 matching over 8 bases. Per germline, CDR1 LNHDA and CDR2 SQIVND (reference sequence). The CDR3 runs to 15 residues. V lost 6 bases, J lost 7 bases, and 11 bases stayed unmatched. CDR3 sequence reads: CASRSDRGRNQPQHF. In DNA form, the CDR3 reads TGTGCCAGTAGGAGCGACAGGGGAAGAAACCAGCCCCAGCATTTT.

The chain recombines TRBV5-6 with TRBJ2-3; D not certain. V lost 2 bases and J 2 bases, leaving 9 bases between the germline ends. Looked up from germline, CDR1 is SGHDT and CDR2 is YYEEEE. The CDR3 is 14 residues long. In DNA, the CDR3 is TGTGCCAGCAGCTTCCGCGCTACCACAGATACGCAGTATTTT. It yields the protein CASSFRATTDTQYF.

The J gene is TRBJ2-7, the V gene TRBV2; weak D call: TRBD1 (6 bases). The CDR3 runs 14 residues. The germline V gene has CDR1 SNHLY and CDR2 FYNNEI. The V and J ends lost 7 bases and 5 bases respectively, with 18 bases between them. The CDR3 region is CASKIRRDTNEQYF. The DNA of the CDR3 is TGTGCCAGCAAAATAAGAAGGGACACCAACGAGCAGTACTTC.

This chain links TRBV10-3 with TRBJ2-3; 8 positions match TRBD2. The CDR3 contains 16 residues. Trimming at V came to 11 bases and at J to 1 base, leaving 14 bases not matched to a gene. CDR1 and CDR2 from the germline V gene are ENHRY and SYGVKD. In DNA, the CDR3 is TGTGCCTCTCGACTTGGGCTAGCGGGCGGCACAGATACGCAGTATTTT. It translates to CASRLGLAGGTDTQYF.

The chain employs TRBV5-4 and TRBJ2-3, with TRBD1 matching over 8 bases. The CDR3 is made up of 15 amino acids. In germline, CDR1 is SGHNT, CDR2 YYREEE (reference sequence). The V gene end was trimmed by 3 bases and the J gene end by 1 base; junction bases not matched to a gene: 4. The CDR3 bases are TGTGCCAGCAGCTGGAAACAGGGGGGCACAGATACGCAGTATTTT. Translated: CASSWKQGGTDTQYF.

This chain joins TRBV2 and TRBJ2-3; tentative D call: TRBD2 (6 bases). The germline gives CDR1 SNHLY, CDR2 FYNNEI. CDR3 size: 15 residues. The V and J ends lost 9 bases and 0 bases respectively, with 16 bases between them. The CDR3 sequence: CASVRFAGSTDTQYF. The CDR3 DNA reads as TGTGCCAGTGTTAGGTTTGCGGGAAGCACAGATACGCAGTATTTT.

The CDR3, as DNA: TGTGCCAGCAGCCAAGATCGGGGGGACACTACCTACGAGCAGTACTTC. Translating gives CASSQDRGDTTYEQYF. The chain carries TRBV4-2 and TRBJ2-7; a possible D gene is TRBD2 (7 bases). Germline CDR1 reads LGHNA; CDR2 reads YNFKEQ. The CDR3 totals 16 residues. V lost 0 bases, J lost 2 bases, and 14 bases lay in between.

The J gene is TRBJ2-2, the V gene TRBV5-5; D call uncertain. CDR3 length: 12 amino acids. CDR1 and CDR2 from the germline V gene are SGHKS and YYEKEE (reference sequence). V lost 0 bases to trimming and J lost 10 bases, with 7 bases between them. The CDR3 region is CASSLVRQELFF. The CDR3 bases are TGTGCCAGCAGCTTGGTTCGCCAGGAGCTGTTTTTT.

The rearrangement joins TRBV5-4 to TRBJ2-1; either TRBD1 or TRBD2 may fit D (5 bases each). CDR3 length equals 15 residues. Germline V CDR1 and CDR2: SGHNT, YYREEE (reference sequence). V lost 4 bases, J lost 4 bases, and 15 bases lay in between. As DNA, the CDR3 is TGTGCCAGCAGCGACGGAGGTGGGGCGTACAATGAGCAGTTCTTC. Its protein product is CASSDGGGAYNEQFF.

The chain's CDR3 is CSVQDSGPANYGYTF. CDR3 nucleotides: TGCAGCGTTCAGGACAGCGGACCCGCTAACTATGGCTACACCTTC. The chain is built from TRBV29-1 and TRBJ1-2; a weak D match, TRBD1 (6 bases). This CDR3 is built from 15 residues. Germline-derived CDR1 and CDR2 are SQVTM and ANQGSEA. V was clipped by 5 bases and J by 0 bases, with 16 bases between them.

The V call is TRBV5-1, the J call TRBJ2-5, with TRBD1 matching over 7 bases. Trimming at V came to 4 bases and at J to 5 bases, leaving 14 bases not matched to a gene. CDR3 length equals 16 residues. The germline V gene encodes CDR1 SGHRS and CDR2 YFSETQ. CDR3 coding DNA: TGCGCCAGCAGCGGGGGTTTTTCGAGGGGGCACGAGACCCAGTACTTC. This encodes CASSGGFSRGHETQYF.

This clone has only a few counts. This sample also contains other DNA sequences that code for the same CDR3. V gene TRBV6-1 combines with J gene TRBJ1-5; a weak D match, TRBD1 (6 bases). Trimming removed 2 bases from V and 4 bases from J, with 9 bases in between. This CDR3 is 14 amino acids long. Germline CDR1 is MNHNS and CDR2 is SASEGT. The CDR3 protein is CASSEQTGNQPQHF. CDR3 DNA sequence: TGTGCCAGCAGTGAACAAACAGGGAATCAGCCCCAGCATTTT.

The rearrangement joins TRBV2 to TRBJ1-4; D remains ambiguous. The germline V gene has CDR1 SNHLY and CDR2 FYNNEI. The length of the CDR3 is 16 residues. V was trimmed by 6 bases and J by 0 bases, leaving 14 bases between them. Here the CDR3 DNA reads TGTGCCAGCAGGCGGGAATACGGGACAACTAATGAAAAACTGTTTTTT. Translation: CASRREYGTTNEKLFF. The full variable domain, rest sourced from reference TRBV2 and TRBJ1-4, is EPEVTQTPSHQVTQMGQEVILRCVPISNHLYFYWYRQILGQKVEFLVSFYNNEISEKSEIFDDQFSVERPDGSNFTLKIRSTKLEDSAMYFCASRREYGTTNEKLFFGSGTQLSVL.

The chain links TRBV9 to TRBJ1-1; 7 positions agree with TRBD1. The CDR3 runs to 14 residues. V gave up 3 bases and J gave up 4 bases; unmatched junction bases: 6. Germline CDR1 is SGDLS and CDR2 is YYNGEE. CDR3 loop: CASSGLTGSTEAFF. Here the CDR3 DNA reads TGTGCCAGCAGCGGCTTGACAGGGTCCACTGAAGCTTTCTTT.

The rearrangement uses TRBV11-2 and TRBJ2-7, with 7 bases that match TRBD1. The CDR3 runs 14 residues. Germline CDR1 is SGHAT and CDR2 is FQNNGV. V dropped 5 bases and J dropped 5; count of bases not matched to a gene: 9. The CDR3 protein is CASSPNRGSHEQYF. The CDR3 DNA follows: TGTGCCAGCAGCCCGAACAGGGGTAGTCACGAGCAGTACTTC.

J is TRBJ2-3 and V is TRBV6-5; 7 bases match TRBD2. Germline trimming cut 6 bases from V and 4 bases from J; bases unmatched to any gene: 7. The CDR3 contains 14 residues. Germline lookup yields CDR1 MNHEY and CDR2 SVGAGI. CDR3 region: CASRGSGRADTQYF. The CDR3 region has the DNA TGTGCCAGCAGGGGTAGCGGGCGGGCAGATACGCAGTATTTT.

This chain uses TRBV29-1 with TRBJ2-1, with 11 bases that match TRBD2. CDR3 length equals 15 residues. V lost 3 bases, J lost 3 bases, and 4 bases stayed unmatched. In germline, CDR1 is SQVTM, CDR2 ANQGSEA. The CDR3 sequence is CSVEELAGVYNEQFF. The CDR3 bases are TGCAGCGTTGAGGAACTAGCGGGAGTCTACAATGAGCAGTTCTTC.

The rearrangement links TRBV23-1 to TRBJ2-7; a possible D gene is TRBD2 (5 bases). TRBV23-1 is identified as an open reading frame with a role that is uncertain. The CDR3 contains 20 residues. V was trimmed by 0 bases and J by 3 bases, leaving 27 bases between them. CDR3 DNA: TGCGCCAGCAGTCAATCCGCCGGGGAGTCTACGAGGGTAAGGGACTACGAGCAGTACTTC. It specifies CASSQSAGESTRVRDYEQYF.